The source of this T cell receptor (beta chain) is a study of somatic mutations in cytotoxic T cells in rheumatoid arthritis. Study information: A subset of V beta antibody-stained T-cell populations was isolated by flow sorting, reaching nearly 100% purity, and this subset included V beta1+ cells that went on to TCRB sequencing. Study conclusions and caveats: The identity of the antigens targeted by the expanded CD8+ clones remained unknown.

To note about this clone: Its antigen is currently unknown.

Sequenced by immunoSEQ multiplex PCR; TCRdb stores in-frame clones only, minus some. Here the sample spans approximately 12,000 clones, 74% being singletons. This CDR3 comprises 13 residues. V dropped 4 bases and J dropped 7; count of bases not matched to a gene: 5. The V gene's germline CDR1 is SGHDT and CDR2 YYEEEE. The sequence was collected from a man between 65 and 80 years old in good health. Sequenced material: CD8+ T cells sorted from blood. The chain uses TRBV5-6 and TRBJ2-1; 7 bases match TRBD2. In DNA form, the CDR3 reads TGTGCCAGCAGCCCGGACGGGAGGAATGAGCAGTTCTTC. Residues: CASSPDGRNEQFF.